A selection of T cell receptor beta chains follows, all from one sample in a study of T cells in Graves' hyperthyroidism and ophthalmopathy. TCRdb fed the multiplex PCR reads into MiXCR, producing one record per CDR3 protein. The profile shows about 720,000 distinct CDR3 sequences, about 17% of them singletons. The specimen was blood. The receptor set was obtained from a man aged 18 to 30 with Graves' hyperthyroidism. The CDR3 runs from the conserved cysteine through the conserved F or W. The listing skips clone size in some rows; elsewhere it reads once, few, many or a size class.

CDR3 protein: CASSATGVGTDTQYF
V gene: TRBV13
clone size: many

CDR3 protein: CASSVLVGTENTEAFF
V gene: TRBV9
clone size: -

CDR3 protein: CASSRYSAGELFF
V gene: TRBV14
clone size: -

CDR3 protein: CASQNGQGPYEQYF
V gene: TRBV19
clone size: few

CDR3 protein: CASTKGQGTDTQYF
V gene: TRBV7-3
clone size: -

CDR3 protein: CASSYSGALAIETQYF
V gene: TRBV6-2/TRBV6-3
clone size: few

CDR3 protein: CASSVGEGFSYNEQFF
V gene: TRBV9
clone size: -

CDR3 protein: CASSFTGGKQPQHF
V gene: TRBV12-3/TRBV12-4
clone size: -

CDR3 protein: CASSLEGLAGGDTQYF
V gene: TRBV5-1
clone size: many

CDR3 protein: CATSDYDNEQFF
V gene: TRBV24-1
clone size: -

CDR3 protein: CASSTPYNEQFF
V gene: TRBV6-2/TRBV6-3
clone size: -

CDR3 protein: CASSLPGTVNQPQHF
V gene: TRBV28
clone size: many

CDR3 protein: CASRPGQRHNEQFF
V gene: TRBV12-3/TRBV12-4
clone size: many

CDR3 protein: CASSLDLGGTNQPQHF
V gene: TRBV28
clone size: many

CDR3 protein: CSAAPSTGARTDTQYF
V gene: TRBV29-1
clone size: -

CDR3 protein: CASSLGPAMNTEAFF
V gene: TRBV7-9
clone size: many

CDR3 protein: CAWSDGAISYEQYF
V gene: TRBV30
clone size: few

CDR3 protein: CASSSFEEFTDTQYF
V gene: TRBV9
clone size: once

CDR3 protein: CASRTRGPSSAKNIQYF
V gene: TRBV2
clone size: many

CDR3 protein: CASSVGGREIEQYF
V gene: TRBV9
clone size: -

CDR3 protein: CASSFGTRPYEQYF
V gene: TRBV28
clone size: many

CDR3 protein: CASSDSAGQDTQYF
V gene: TRBV2
clone size: many

CDR3 protein: CASSATPHETAGELFF
V gene: TRBV6-1
clone size: -

CDR3 protein: CASSQVSSLALYEQYF
V gene: TRBV3-1
clone size: -

CDR3 protein: CASSLGGEGGQPQHF
V gene: TRBV5-1
clone size: few

CDR3 protein: CASTVQGLHEQYF
V gene: TRBV28
clone size: -

CDR3 protein: CASSRKGYEQYF
V gene: TRBV2
clone size: many

CDR3 protein: CAISESLQSYGYTF
V gene: TRBV10-3
clone size: few

CDR3 protein: CASSRSSGNNEQFF
V gene: TRBV6-2/TRBV6-3
clone size: few

CDR3 protein: CASSQDLYTDTQYF
V gene: TRBV3-1
clone size: many

CDR3 protein: CASSVTGAGELFF
V gene: TRBV9
clone size: -

CDR3 protein: CATGKVHYSGANVLTF
V gene: TRBV24-1
clone size: -

CDR3 protein: CSVGAGVHPGELFF
V gene: TRBV29-1
clone size: -

CDR3 protein: CAGAWAANEKLFF
V gene: TRBV30
clone size: -

CDR3 protein: CASSPPRVLEQYF
V gene: TRBV7-9
clone size: -

CDR3 protein: CASSYSGVLAKNIQYF
V gene: TRBV6-5
clone size: few

CDR3 protein: CASSAGALGGNEQFF
V gene: TRBV7-8
clone size: many

CDR3 protein: CASSQLGVLNEKLFF
V gene: TRBV4-1
clone size: -

CDR3 protein: CSARFPSGSGDTQYF
V gene: TRBV20-1
clone size: many

CDR3 protein: CASSEFGGTYEQFF
V gene: TRBV25-1
clone size: -

CDR3 protein: CAWILPGLPTNTGELFF
V gene: TRBV30
clone size: many

CDR3 protein: CASSQEASGSADTQYF
V gene: TRBV4-1
clone size: -